This is a list of T cell receptor beta chains from one sample in a study of T cell changes during pregnancy in multiple sclerosis. This table comes from immunoSEQ multiplex PCR, and its TCRdb copy is limited to in-frame clones, with some not included. The top ten clones hold about 2.9% of a sample with some 62,000 clones, 80% to 95% of them seen once. This specimen was peripheral blood, taken in the second trimester of pregnancy. The receptors come from a female donor in good health, enrolled as a control in a pregnancy study. The CDR3 runs from the conserved cysteine through the conserved F or W. D genes are given only for firm matches. The size entry is marked missing in some rows and otherwise reads once, few, many or a size class.

J gene: TRBJ1-2; CDR3 length: 12; V gene: TRBV7-8; D gene: -; clone size: -; CDR3 DNA: TGTGCCAGCAGTTCAGGATATGGCTACTACACCTTC; CDR3 protein: CASSSGYGYYTF
J gene: TRBJ2-7; CDR3 length: 15; V gene: TRBV2; D gene: TRBD2; clone size: few; CDR3 DNA: TGTGCCAGCAGTCTACTAGCGGGGGGTACCTACGAGCAGTACTTC; CDR3 protein: CASSLLAGGTYEQYF
J gene: TRBJ2-7; CDR3 length: 15; V gene: TRBV6-1; D gene: TRBD1; clone size: -; CDR3 DNA: TGTGCCAGCAGTGAAGAGGGGACAGGGGGTTACGAGCAGTACTTC; CDR3 protein: CASSEEGTGGYEQYF
J gene: TRBJ2-5; CDR3 length: 16; V gene: TRBV5-6; D gene: TRBD1; clone size: -; CDR3 DNA: TGTGCCAGCAGCTTACAATGGGACAGGGATCAAGAGACCCAGTACTTC; CDR3 protein: CASSLQWDRDQETQYF
J gene: TRBJ2-5; CDR3 length: 13; V gene: TRBV28; D gene: -; clone size: -; CDR3 DNA: TGTGCCAGCAGAGGGACTCCCCAAGAGACCCAGTACTTC; CDR3 protein: CASRGTPQETQYF
J gene: TRBJ1-2; CDR3 length: 16; V gene: TRBV28; D gene: TRBD1; clone size: -; CDR3 DNA: TGTGCCAGCAGTTCCTATCCAGGGGGCGCGGTCTATGGCTACACCTTC; CDR3 protein: CASSSYPGGAVYGYTF
J gene: TRBJ2-3; CDR3 length: 13; V gene: TRBV11-2; D gene: TRBD2; clone size: -; CDR3 DNA: TGTGCCAGCAGCAGATTAGGACTAGCGGGGCAGTATTTT; CDR3 protein: CASSRLGLAGQYF
J gene: TRBJ2-1; CDR3 length: 15; V gene: TRBV2; D gene: -; clone size: -; CDR3 DNA: TGTGCCAGCAGACCCGGACTATCTGGGTACAATGAGCAGTTCTTC; CDR3 protein: CASRPGLSGYNEQFF
J gene: TRBJ1-3; CDR3 length: 13; V gene: TRBV28; D gene: -; clone size: once; CDR3 DNA: TGTGCCAGCAGACAGTACTCTGGAAACACCATATATTTT; CDR3 protein: CASRQYSGNTIYF
J gene: TRBJ2-7; CDR3 length: 14; V gene: TRBV6-1; D gene: -; clone size: -; CDR3 DNA: TGTGCCAGCAGTACGACAGGAAACTCCTACGAGCAGTACTTC; CDR3 protein: CASSTTGNSYEQYF
J gene: TRBJ2-3; CDR3 length: 17; V gene: TRBV27; D gene: -; clone size: -; CDR3 DNA: TGTGCCAGCAGTTTACAAGAAGGCGGCTCTAGCACAGATACGCAGTATTTT; CDR3 protein: CASSLQEGGSSTDTQYF
J gene: TRBJ2-3; CDR3 length: 12; V gene: TRBV28; D gene: -; clone size: -; CDR3 DNA: TGTGCCAGCAATCTCCCGGGCGGGACGCAGTATTTT; CDR3 protein: CASNLPGGTQYF
J gene: TRBJ2-7; CDR3 length: 12; V gene: TRBV6-1; D gene: -; clone size: -; CDR3 DNA: TGTGCCAGCAGTCCGTTAAACTACGAGCAGTACTTC; CDR3 protein: CASSPLNYEQYF
J gene: TRBJ1-6; CDR3 length: 14; V gene: TRBV7-3; D gene: -; clone size: -; CDR3 DNA: TGTGCCAGCAGCTCCGGGAGTGGAAATTCACCCCTCCACTTT; CDR3 protein: CASSSGSGNSPLHF
J gene: TRBJ1-1; CDR3 length: 15; V gene: TRBV19; D gene: -; clone size: -; CDR3 DNA: TGTGCCAGTAGTTATACGGGACAACTCAACACTGAAGCTTTCTTT; CDR3 protein: CASSYTGQLNTEAFF
J gene: TRBJ2-1; CDR3 length: 15; V gene: TRBV28; D gene: TRBD2; clone size: -; CDR3 DNA: TGTGCCAGCACCCCGACTAGCGGGAGGCTAGGGGAGCAGTTCTTC; CDR3 protein: CASTPTSGRLGEQFF
J gene: TRBJ2-1; CDR3 length: 17; V gene: TRBV18; D gene: TRBD2; clone size: -; CDR3 DNA: TGTGCCAGCTCACCCCGGGAAAGCGGGAGGGTTGTAAATGAGCAGTTCTTC; CDR3 protein: CASSPRESGRVVNEQFF
J gene: TRBJ2-1; CDR3 length: 15; V gene: TRBV5-1; D gene: TRBD2; clone size: -; CDR3 DNA: TGCGCCAGCAGCTTGGTTAGCGGGGGGCGAAATGAGCAGTTCTTC; CDR3 protein: CASSLVSGGRNEQFF
J gene: TRBJ1-4; CDR3 length: 16; V gene: TRBV4-2; D gene: -; clone size: -; CDR3 DNA: TGTGCCAGCAGCCAAGATAAGGCGTGGGGCAATGAAAAACTGTTTTTT; CDR3 protein: CASSQDKAWGNEKLFF
J gene: TRBJ1-2; CDR3 length: 13; V gene: TRBV7-9; D gene: -; clone size: -; CDR3 DNA: TGTGCCAGCAGCTTTGCGGGGGTTGATGGCTACACCTTC; CDR3 protein: CASSFAGVDGYTF
J gene: TRBJ2-1; CDR3 length: 17; V gene: TRBV5-4; D gene: TRBD2; clone size: -; CDR3 DNA: TGTGCCAGCAGCTCCCCCACCCGCGGGGGGGCGACTAATGAGCAGTTCTTC; CDR3 protein: CASSSPTRGGATNEQFF
J gene: TRBJ2-7; CDR3 length: 15; V gene: TRBV4-1; D gene: -; clone size: -; CDR3 DNA: TGCGCCAGCAGCCAGAGGACTTCCATATCCTACGAGCAGTACTTC; CDR3 protein: CASSQRTSISYEQYF
J gene: TRBJ1-2; CDR3 length: 14; V gene: TRBV28; D gene: TRBD1; clone size: -; CDR3 DNA: TGTGCACCCCTGAGAGGGGGCAGGGACTATGGCTACACCTTC; CDR3 protein: CAPLRGGRDYGYTF
J gene: TRBJ1-2; CDR3 length: 13; V gene: TRBV19; D gene: -; clone size: -; CDR3 DNA: TGTGCCAGCTCGGTGACTATGTCCCCTCGCTACACCTTC; CDR3 protein: CASSVTMSPRYTF
J gene: TRBJ2-4; CDR3 length: 12; V gene: TRBV29-1; D gene: -; clone size: -; CDR3 DNA: TGCAGCGTTGGTCTAGAGATAAACATTCAGTACTTC; CDR3 protein: CSVGLEINIQYF
J gene: TRBJ2-3; CDR3 length: 19; V gene: TRBV2; D gene: -; clone size: -; CDR3 DNA: TGTGCCAGCAGATTATCTAGCACCGACTTAGCGACTAGCACAGATACGCAGTATTTT; CDR3 protein: CASRLSSTDLATSTDTQYF
J gene: TRBJ2-3; CDR3 length: 15; V gene: TRBV28; D gene: TRBD2; clone size: -; CDR3 DNA: TGTGCCAGCAGTTTTAGCGGGAGTGGTGCAGATACGCAGTATTTT; CDR3 protein: CASSFSGSGADTQYF
J gene: TRBJ1-2; CDR3 length: 16; V gene: TRBV28; D gene: TRBD1; clone size: -; CDR3 DNA: TGTGCCAGCAGTCTTCCCGGGACAGGATCCCCCTATGGCTACACCTTC; CDR3 protein: CASSLPGTGSPYGYTF
J gene: TRBJ2-1; CDR3 length: 17; V gene: TRBV7-2; D gene: -; clone size: -; CDR3 DNA: TGTGCCAGCAGCTCCCGGTCGCGGGGCCCCTCCTACAATGAGCAGTTCTTC; CDR3 protein: CASSSRSRGPSYNEQFF
J gene: TRBJ1-1; CDR3 length: 12; V gene: TRBV19; D gene: -; clone size: -; CDR3 DNA: TGTGCCAGCGACAGGCCAAACACTGAAGCTTTCTTT; CDR3 protein: CASDRPNTEAFF
J gene: TRBJ2-1; CDR3 length: 17; V gene: TRBV13; D gene: -; clone size: -; CDR3 DNA: TGTGCCAGCAGCCCGACTACCCCGGACGACCTCTACAATGAGCAGTTCTTC; CDR3 protein: CASSPTTPDDLYNEQFF
J gene: TRBJ1-1; CDR3 length: 14; V gene: TRBV28; D gene: -; clone size: -; CDR3 DNA: TGTGCCAGCAGTTTACCCACAGGGTTGACTGAAGCTTTCTTT; CDR3 protein: CASSLPTGLTEAFF
J gene: TRBJ1-1; CDR3 length: 13; V gene: TRBV21-1; D gene: -; clone size: -; CDR3 DNA: TGTGCCAGCAGCAAAGGGGGGCCCACTGAAGCTTTCTTT; CDR3 protein: CASSKGGPTEAFF
J gene: TRBJ1-2; CDR3 length: 15; V gene: TRBV5-1; D gene: -; clone size: -; CDR3 DNA: TGCGCCAGCAGCTTGGGCCAGGGCTATGACGGTGGCTACACCTTC; CDR3 protein: CASSLGQGYDGGYTF
J gene: TRBJ1-4; CDR3 length: 16; V gene: TRBV5-4; D gene: -; clone size: -; CDR3 DNA: TGTGCCAGCAGCAGAAGATCTACGGGGACTAATGAAAAACTGTTTTTT; CDR3 protein: CASSRRSTGTNEKLFF
J gene: TRBJ1-5; CDR3 length: 14; V gene: TRBV2; D gene: TRBD1; clone size: -; CDR3 DNA: TGTGCCAGCAAGGACAGGGGAGGCAATCAGCCCCAGCATTTT; CDR3 protein: CASKDRGGNQPQHF
J gene: TRBJ2-3; CDR3 length: 15; V gene: TRBV7-2; D gene: TRBD2; clone size: -; CDR3 DNA: TGTGCCAGCAGCTTAAACGGGGGGGCTACGGATACGCAGTATTTT; CDR3 protein: CASSLNGGATDTQYF
J gene: TRBJ1-2; CDR3 length: 14; V gene: TRBV7-2; D gene: TRBD1; clone size: -; CDR3 DNA: TGTGCCAGCAGCTTGGGACAGTTCCCCTATGGCTACACCTTC; CDR3 protein: CASSLGQFPYGYTF
J gene: TRBJ2-1; CDR3 length: 13; V gene: TRBV9; D gene: -; clone size: -; CDR3 DNA: TGTGCCAGCAGCTTTGGCTCCAACAATGAGCAGTTCTTC; CDR3 protein: CASSFGSNNEQFF
J gene: TRBJ2-4; CDR3 length: 18; V gene: TRBV4-1; D gene: -; clone size: once; CDR3 DNA: TGCGCCAGCAGCCAAGAGTGGGCGGCGGGAAGTAGCAAAAACATTCAGTACTTC; CDR3 protein: CASSQEWAAGSSKNIQYF
J gene: TRBJ2-5; CDR3 length: 17; V gene: TRBV30; D gene: TRBD2; clone size: -; CDR3 DNA: TGTGCCTGGAGCGATTGGGTCGGGGGGGCTATCCAAGAGACCCAGTACTTC; CDR3 protein: CAWSDWVGGAIQETQYF
J gene: TRBJ2-3; CDR3 length: 18; V gene: TRBV4-1; D gene: TRBD1; clone size: -; CDR3 DNA: TGCGCCAGCAGCCACGTAATTGGACAGGTCGGGGGCACAGATACGCAGTATTTT; CDR3 protein: CASSHVIGQVGGTDTQYF
J gene: TRBJ1-1; CDR3 length: 14; V gene: TRBV10-3; D gene: -; clone size: -; CDR3 DNA: TGTGCCATCAGTGAGGACCAGGGGTTCACTGAAGCTTTCTTT; CDR3 protein: CAISEDQGFTEAFF
J gene: TRBJ1-5; CDR3 length: 14; V gene: TRBV19; D gene: TRBD1; clone size: -; CDR3 DNA: TGTGCCAGTAGTATCGGACAGGGCAATCAGCCCCAGCATTTT; CDR3 protein: CASSIGQGNQPQHF
J gene: TRBJ2-1; CDR3 length: 15; V gene: TRBV4-3; D gene: TRBD2; clone size: -; CDR3 DNA: TGCGCCAGCAGCCAAGGGGGGCTAGCGGGAGATAGGCAGTTCTTC; CDR3 protein: CASSQGGLAGDRQFF
J gene: TRBJ2-1; CDR3 length: 16; V gene: TRBV7-2; D gene: TRBD2; clone size: -; CDR3 DNA: TGTGCCAGCAGCTTAGGGGGGACTAGCGTATACAATGAGCAGTTCTTC; CDR3 protein: CASSLGGTSVYNEQFF
J gene: TRBJ1-6; CDR3 length: 15; V gene: TRBV7-3; D gene: TRBD1; clone size: -; CDR3 DNA: TGTGCCAGCAGCTTAACGACAGGGCCGGGCTCACCCCTCCACTTT; CDR3 protein: CASSLTTGPGSPLHF
J gene: TRBJ2-1; CDR3 length: 15; V gene: TRBV19; D gene: TRBD2; clone size: medium-sized; CDR3 DNA: TGTGCCAGTAGTATCTCTAGCGGGGCTTACAATGAGCAGTTCTTC; CDR3 protein: CASSISSGAYNEQFF
J gene: TRBJ1-4; CDR3 length: 12; V gene: TRBV4-1; D gene: -; clone size: once; CDR3 DNA: TGCGCCAGCAGCCAAGTGAGAGAAAAACTGTTTTTT; CDR3 protein: CASSQVREKLFF